These 25 T cell receptor beta chains share one sample of origin, sequenced in a study of cytomegalovirus exposure and HLA in healthy donors. The PCR was carried out with 60 Vbeta primers and 13 Jbeta primers. The assay was immunoSEQ multiplex PCR, and TCRdb's table has in-frame clones only and misses some. The sample lists fewer than 150,000 clones, about four fifths seen once, with about 3.4% in the top ten. Sequenced input: PBMCs. These receptors all stem from a young man in good health and CMV-seronegative.

This chain joins TRBV5-6 and TRBJ2-6; TRBD1 matches 7 bases. CDR1 and CDR2 from the germline V gene are SGHDT and YYEEEE. The CDR3 has 15 residues. V shed 4 bases, J shed 2 bases, and the junction held 3 bases outside the gene matches. CDR3: CASSKDRAGANVLTF. The DNA for the CDR3 is TGTGCCAGCAGCAAAGACAGGGCTGGGGCCAACGTCCTGACTTTC.

The chain is built from TRBV11-1 and TRBJ2-2, with 7 bases identical to TRBD1. The length of the CDR3 is 17 residues. The germline V gene encodes CDR1 SGHAT and CDR2 FQDESV (reference sequence). J was trimmed by 7 bases and V by 5 bases; bases with no gene match: 16. Here the CDR3 reads CASSQPPLRTGFGELFF. The CDR3 region has the DNA TGTGCCAGCAGCCAGCCCCCCCTCCGGACAGGCTTCGGGGAGCTGTTTTTT.

As concerns this clone: Sequence at one end of the junction differs from germline and may be a read error. The chain links TRBV18 to TRBJ1-6; unclear D gene. Germline V CDR1 and CDR2: KGHSH, LQKENI. This CDR3 is built from 17 residues. The chain's CDR3 is CASSPGPESSYNSPLQF. The DNA for the CDR3 is TGTGCCAGCTCACCAGGGCCCGAAAGCTCCTATAATTCACCCCTCCAATTT.

The chain has TRBV30 and TRBJ1-1, with 7 bases matching TRBD1. CDR1 and CDR2 from the germline V gene are GTSNPN and SVGIG (reference sequence). This CDR3 is 14 amino acids long. V trimming: 4 bases; J trimming: 1 base; junction bases outside the gene matches: 6. CDR3 nucleotides: TGTGCCTGGAAACCGGGACAGACGAACACTGAAGCTTTCTTT. The encoded protein is CAWKPGQTNTEAFF.

The chain couples TRBV9 to TRBJ1-3; TRBD1 is a possible D gene (6 bases). CDR3 length equals 18 residues. The germline V and J ends were trimmed by 0 bases and 6 bases, with 22 bases remaining between them. From germline, CDR1 is SGDLS and CDR2 YYNGEE. CDR3 DNA sequence: TGTGCCAGCAGCGTAGCTGGTACCGACAGGACCTTCGAAAACACCATATATTTT. This translates into CASSVAGTDRTFENTIYF.

The chain recombines TRBV11-2 with TRBJ2-5; 9 nucleotides agree with TRBD1. Germline V gene lookup returns CDR1 SGHAT and CDR2 FQNNGV. The CDR3 contains 17 residues. The ends lost 5 bases at V and 4 bases at J; junction bases unmatched: 14. The CDR3 nucleotides read TGTGCCAGCAGCCGACCCCCGGGACAGGGTTATACAGAGACCCAGTACTTC. Encoded protein: CASSRPPGQGYTETQYF.

This clone was detected only a few times. The rearrangement uses TRBV9 and TRBJ2-3, with TRBD2 identical over 13 bases. The CDR3 sequence is 17 residues long. After removal of 3 bases from V and 2 bases from J, the junction contained 6 bases not matched to a gene. CDR1 and CDR2 from the germline V gene are SGDLS and YYNGEE. This CDR3 is CASSAGLAGAHTDTQYF. CDR3 DNA sequence: TGTGCCAGCAGCGCAGGACTAGCGGGAGCACACACAGATACGCAGTATTTT.

Written as DNA, the CDR3 is TGTGCCAGCAGCTTAGCGTGGACTAGCGGGATTGCAGATACGCAGTATTTT. It specifies CASSLAWTSGIADTQYF. The chain couples TRBV7-9 to TRBJ2-3, with 12 bases fitting TRBD2. V lost 0 bases and J lost 4; bases outside the gene matches: 5. Germline-derived CDR1 and CDR2 are SEHNR and FQNEAQ (reference sequence). This CDR3 has 17 amino acids.

This clone was detected a few times. The chain is built from TRBV4-3 and TRBJ2-1; 10 bases fit TRBD2. CDR1 is LGHNA, CDR2 YSLEER, per germline. The junction had 5 bases not matched to a gene; V was cut back by 3 bases and J by 0 bases. The CDR3 extends over 17 amino acids. CDR3 sequence: CASSQVAGGNSYNEQFF. DNA of the CDR3: TGCGCCAGCAGCCAGGTAGCGGGAGGAAACTCCTACAATGAGCAGTTCTTC.

V usage is TRBV7-6 and J usage is TRBJ2-2, with D tentatively TRBD1 (5 bases). The germline V gene has CDR1 SGHVS and CDR2 FNYEAQ. The CDR3 spans 14 residues. V lost 1 base and J 8 bases, leaving 11 bases between the germline ends. CDR3 nucleotide sequence: TGTGCCAGCAGCTTAGACAGGACCTTTGGGGAGCTGTTTTTT. Translation gives CASSLDRTFGELFF.

The DNA of the CDR3 is TGTGCCAGCAGTTTAGGGACAGCCTCCGGGGACGAGCAGTACTTC. This codes for CASSLGTASGDEQYF. The chain recombines TRBV28 with TRBJ2-7, with 7 bases that match TRBD1. This CDR3 region has 15 residues. Per germline, CDR1 MDHEN and CDR2 SYDVKM. After removal of 2 bases from V and 5 bases from J, the junction contained 9 bases not matched to a gene.

V and J are TRBV7-3 and TRBJ2-1, with 9 nucleotides matching TRBD2. The length of the CDR3 is 15 residues. V was pared by 3 bases and J by 4 bases, with 4 bases of the junction left unmatched. The germline V gene encodes CDR1 SGHTA and CDR2 FQGTGA. This chain's CDR3 is CASSFGLAIYNEQFF. CDR3 in DNA: TGTGCCAGCAGCTTCGGACTAGCGATATACAATGAGCAGTTCTTC. Combining the CDR3 with reference TRBV7-3 and TRBJ2-1 gives the whole variable domain GAGVSQTPSNKVTEKGKYVELRCDPISGHTALYWYRQSLGQGPEFLIYFQGTGAADDSGLPNDRFFAVRPEGSVSTLKIQRTERGDSAVYLCASSFGLAIYNEQFFGPGTRLTVL.

The chain joins TRBV5-4 to TRBJ2-2, with a possible D match to TRBD2 (6 bases). Germline loops: CDR1 SGHNT, CDR2 YYREEE (reference sequence). Trimming took 1 base from V and 6 from J, leaving 7 bases between them. The CDR3 has 13 residues. The CDR3 spells CASSLWGAGELFF. Here the CDR3 DNA reads TGTGCCAGCAGCTTGTGGGGGGCCGGGGAGCTGTTTTTT.

Only one count was recorded for this clone. This chain links TRBV7-8 with TRBJ2-1; 9 bases agree with TRBD1. CDR1 and CDR2 from the germline V gene are SGHVS and FQNEAQ. V shed 4 bases, J shed 7 bases, and the junction held 8 bases outside the gene matches. This CDR3 comprises 15 residues. Here the CDR3 reads CASSYYGTGKNEQFF. In nucleotides, the CDR3 is TGTGCCAGCAGCTATTACGGGACAGGGAAAAATGAGCAGTTCTTC. Variable domain in full (rest from reference TRBV7-8 and TRBJ2-1): GAGVSQSPRYKVAKRGQDVALRCDPISGHVSLFWYQQALGQGPEFLTYFQNEAQLDKSGLPSDRFFAERPEGSVSTLKIQRTQQEDSAVYLCASSYYGTGKNEQFFGPGTRLTVL.

Concerning this clone itself: Sequence at one end of the junction differs from germline and may be a read error. This sequence joins TRBV5-6 and TRBJ1-1; 7 bases agree with TRBD1. The germline V gene has CDR1 SGHDT and CDR2 YYEEEE. The CDR3 runs 14 residues. The CDR3 reads CAISRQGGNTEAFF. CDR3 DNA: TGTGCCATCAGCAGACAGGGAGGGAACACTGAAGCTTTCTTT.

The rearrangement joins TRBV2 to TRBJ2-2, with 7 nucleotides matching TRBD2. Looked up from germline, CDR1 is SNHLY and CDR2 is FYNNEI. CDR3 length: 16 residues. V gave up 5 bases and J gave up 5 bases; unmatched junction bases: 11. CDR3 nucleotide sequence: TGTGCCAGCAGTCGACTAGCTTCCGCAGGTACCGGGGAGCTGTTTTTT. It translates to CASSRLASAGTGELFF.

The chain recombines TRBV9 with TRBJ1-1; no clear D gene. CDR1 and CDR2 (germline): SGDLS, YYNGEE. V gave up 0 bases and J gave up 3 bases, with 15 bases separating them. The CDR3 has 16 amino acids. This CDR3 is CASSVAKDVEDTEAFF. The DNA of the CDR3 is TGTGCCAGCAGCGTAGCTAAAGATGTCGAGGACACTGAAGCTTTCTTT.

The gene calls are TRBV30 and TRBJ1-4; a weak D match, TRBD1 (5 bases). Germline V gene data show CDR1 as GTSNPN and CDR2 as SVGIG (reference sequence). The CDR3 length is 15 residues. V was clipped by 0 bases and J by 8 bases, with 16 bases between them. Here the CDR3 reads CAWSVGTGVGEKLFF. The CDR3 DNA follows: TGTGCCTGGAGTGTAGGTACAGGAGTTGGGGAAAAACTGTTTTTT.

Details on this clone: Other nucleotide sequences from this sample produce the same CDR3. V is TRBV5-1 and J is TRBJ2-3; 7 bases map to TRBD1. The V and J ends lost 0 bases and 4 bases, in that order; junction bases with no gene match: 2. CDR1 is SGHRS, CDR2 YFSETQ, per germline. The CDR3 totals 14 residues. CDR3 in DNA: TGCGCCAGCAGCTTGGGACAGGGAGCAGATACGCAGTATTTT. Protein sequence: CASSLGQGADTQYF.

The genes are TRBV7-8 and TRBJ1-1; D unresolved. The CDR3 has 14 residues. CDR1 and CDR2 (germline): SGHVS, FQNEAQ. Trimming cost V 7 bases and J 1 base, with 13 bases left between them. As DNA, the CDR3 is TGTGCCAGCATCCTTAGAGCGCCGAACACTGAAGCTTTCTTT. Translation: CASILRAPNTEAFF.

The V gene is TRBV7-2, the J gene TRBJ1-5; tentative D call: TRBD1 (5 bases). The V gene's germline CDR1 is SGHTA and CDR2 FQGNSA. V was shortened by 11 bases and J by 1 base, with 18 bases between the two germline ends. This CDR3 region has 15 residues. The CDR3 protein is CAHPRREESNQPQHF. CDR3 in DNA: TGTGCCCATCCCCGCAGGGAGGAGAGCAATCAGCCCCAGCATTTT.

This rearrangement joins TRBV28 to TRBJ1-2, with D unclear. The V and J ends lost 7 bases and 0 bases respectively, with 18 bases between them. The CDR3 consists of 16 residues. From germline, CDR1 is MDHEN and CDR2 SYDVKM. In DNA form, the CDR3 reads TGTGCCAGCACTCCTCCTCCGGCGGTTCCTAACTATGGCTACACCTTC. Translated: CASTPPPAVPNYGYTF.

The sample holds a few counts of this clone. The chain couples TRBV9 to TRBJ2-7, with a weak D call TRBD2 (6 bases). Germline-derived CDR1 and CDR2 are SGDLS and YYNGEE. V lost 0 bases, J lost 3 bases, and 13 bases lay in between. This CDR3 contains 15 residues. CDR3 sequence: CASSVAASALYEQYF. CDR3 bases: TGTGCCAGCAGCGTAGCGGCTAGCGCACTCTACGAGCAGTACTTC.

This chain uses TRBV5-8 with TRBJ1-5; a possible D gene is TRBD1 (5 bases). The germline V gene has CDR1 SGHTS and CDR2 YDEGEE. V was shortened by 2 bases and J by 0 bases, with 15 bases between the two germline ends. The CDR3 covers 17 residues. Written as DNA, the CDR3 is TGTGCCAGCAGCTTAACCGGTGACAGTTATAGCAATCAGCCCCAGCATTTT. Translated, it gives CASSLTGDSYSNQPQHF.

The V gene is TRBV7-9, the J gene TRBJ1-1, with D tentatively TRBD1 (6 bases). This CDR3 spans 13 amino acids. Germline assignment: CDR1 SEHNR and CDR2 FQNEAQ (reference sequence). The V gene lost 6 bases and the J gene lost 3 bases, with 11 bases spanning the gap. The CDR3 loop is CASRRDTYTEAFF. The CDR3 nucleotides read TGTGCCAGCAGACGGGACACCTACACTGAAGCTTTCTTT.